This entry concerns a single TCR beta chain. Its target is unknown. These data originate in a study of memory CD4+ T cells and cytomegalovirus serostatus. In the study overall: Healthy Belgian adult donors included nine or ten CMV-positive and some 24 CMV-negative people.

The sort gate was single viable CD3+CD4+CD8-CD45RO+ cells for memory CD4+ T cells. V shed 4 bases and J 6 bases; nucleotides not matched to a gene: 3. CDR1 is MNHNS, CDR2 SASEGT, per germline. CDR3 length: 15 amino acids. Using immunoSEQ multiplex PCR, the repertoire was profiled, and TCRdb retains in-frame clones only, with some absent. The sample lists about 52,000 clones, around 80% occurring once. Study conclusions and caveats: Suggested: most of the CMV-linked TCR signature lies in CD4+ memory cells.

The rearrangement joins TRBV6-1 to TRBJ1-6, with 10 bases that match TRBD1. The TCR sequence derives from an adult in good health and CMV-seropositive. Sequences were obtained from memory CD4+ T cells from blood. CDR3 nucleotides: TGTGCCAGCAGTGTGGACAGGGGGGGTAATTCACCCCTCCACTTT. Its translation: CASSVDRGGNSPLHF.